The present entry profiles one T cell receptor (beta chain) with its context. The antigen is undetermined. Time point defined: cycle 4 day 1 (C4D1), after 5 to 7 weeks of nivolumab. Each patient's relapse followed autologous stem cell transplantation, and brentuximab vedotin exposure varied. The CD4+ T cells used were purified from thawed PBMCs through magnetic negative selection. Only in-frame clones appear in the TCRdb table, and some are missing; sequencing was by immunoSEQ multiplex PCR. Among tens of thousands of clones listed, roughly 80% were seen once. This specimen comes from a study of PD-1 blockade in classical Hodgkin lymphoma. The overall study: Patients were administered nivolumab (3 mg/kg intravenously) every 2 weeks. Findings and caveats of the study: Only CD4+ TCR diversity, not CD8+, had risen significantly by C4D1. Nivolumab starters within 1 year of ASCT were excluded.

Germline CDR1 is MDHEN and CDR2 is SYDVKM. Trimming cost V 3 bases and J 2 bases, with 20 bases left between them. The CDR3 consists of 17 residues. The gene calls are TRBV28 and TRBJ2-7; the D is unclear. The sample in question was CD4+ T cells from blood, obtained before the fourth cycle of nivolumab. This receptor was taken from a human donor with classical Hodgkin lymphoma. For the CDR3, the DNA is TGTGCCAGCAGTTTCCCAGGCCGCGCACGAAAAACCTACGAGCAGTACTTC. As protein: CASSFPGRARKTYEQYF.